This T cell receptor (beta chain) is from a study of OX40 agonist ivuxolimab in advanced cancers. Overall study: The study reported partial responses in three patients: one hepatocellular carcinoma, two cutaneous melanoma. Overall study results and limits: CD4+ and CD8+ blood T cells expanded clonally by week 6 at 0.1 to 3.0 mg/kg. Averaged across samples, CD8+ T cells carried more expanded clones than CD4+ did.

On this clone: Antigen unknown.

The protocol was immunoSEQ multiplex PCR, while the TCRdb copy is restricted to in-frame clones and leaves out a portion. The sample lists 80,000 or so clones; 70% to 90% were seen once. The sequences come from CD4+ or CD8+ T cells sorted from blood, collected in a trial of the OX40 agonist ivuxolimab. This clonotype originated in an adult with an advanced solid tumor such as melanoma, head and neck, liver or kidney cancer.

In DNA form, the CDR3 reads TGTGCCAGCAGCTCTCGGACAGGAAATAGCAATCAGCCCCAGCATTTT. Encoded protein: CASSSRTGNSNQPQHF. The chain carries TRBV21-1 and TRBJ1-5; the table names TRBD1, a call not compared with the DNA. TRBV21-1 is a documented pseudogene. CDR3 length equals 16 residues.